One and the same sample provided the 4 T cell receptor beta chains below, sequenced in a study of blood T cell repertoires in COVID-19 (dated by TCRdb to 2018 to 2020). Libraries were prepared through the immunoSEQ multiplex PCR assay. In its TCRdb copy, this immuneACCESS table keeps in-frame sequences only and misses some clones. Where compared with another copy, unresolved V genes explain less than half of these, and the others have no known cause. The table for this sample lists a few hundred thousand clones; about 86% of them were counted only once. About 2.2% of the sample is taken by the ten largest. The material sequenced was peripheral blood. These receptor sequences come from a woman aged 50 to 60 with acute or convalescent COVID-19.

This clone came up once. The gene calls are TRBV29-1 and TRBJ2-1; 10 bases agree with TRBD2. The trim removed 5 bases at V and 1 base at J, leaving 5 bases unmatched. Germline V gives CDR1 SQVTM, CDR2 ANQGSEA. This CDR3 is built from 15 residues. The CDR3 here is CSVRAGGLSYNEQFF. CDR3 DNA sequence: TGCAGCGTTAGAGCGGGAGGGCTTTCCTACAATGAGCAGTTCTTC.

The chain recombines TRBV19 with TRBJ2-3, with 9 bases matching TRBD2. The germline V gene has CDR1 LNHDA and CDR2 SQIVND (reference sequence). This CDR3 is 15 amino acids long. The trim removed 3 bases at V and 2 bases at J, leaving 3 bases unmatched. The CDR3 here is CASSMAGGNTDTQYF. The DNA of the CDR3 is TGTGCCAGTAGTATGGCGGGGGGGAACACAGATACGCAGTATTTT.

This clone came up a few times. The CDR3 spells CASSFAPGRGATQETQYF. For the CDR3, the DNA is TGTGCCAGCAGCTTTGCTCCTGGGCGGGGGGCCACACAAGAGACCCAGTACTTC. This chain links TRBV12-1 with TRBJ2-5; TRBD2, as called in the table, went unchecked against the DNA. TRBV12-1 constitutes a pseudogene. The CDR3 sequence is 18 residues long.

The chain has TRBV7-9 and TRBJ1-5; D remains unclear. Trimming stripped 8 bases from V and 3 bases from J, with 14 bases between. This CDR3 spans 14 amino acids. The V gene's germline CDR1 is SEHNR and CDR2 FQNEAQ (reference sequence). Here the CDR3 reads CASSQESYNQPQHF. As DNA, the CDR3 is TGTGCCAGCTCCCAGGAATCCTACAATCAGCCCCAGCATTTT.